This T cell receptor beta chain was recorded in a study of T cell changes during pregnancy in multiple sclerosis. The assay was immunoSEQ multiplex PCR, and TCRdb's table has in-frame clones only and misses some. The repertoire has 40,000 to 45,000 clones, about 88% of them found once; the top ten carry roughly 0.53%. The sample in question was CD4+ T cells from peripheral blood mononuclear cells, obtained in the first trimester of pregnancy. The receptor comes from a female donor with multiple sclerosis, enrolled in a pregnancy study.

Here the CDR3 reads CASSGPPGSHGGDEQFF. CDR3 nucleotides: TGTGCCAGCAGCGGACCGCCGGGATCACATGGGGGCGATGAGCAGTTCTTC. The V and J genes are TRBV11-2 and TRBJ2-1; possible D gene TRBD1, 6 bases. CDR1 SGHAT and CDR2 FQNNGV come from the germline V gene. CDR3 length: 17 residues. With 5 bases removed from V and 8 bases from J, the gap between germline ends came to 25 bases.